Detailed here is one T cell receptor (beta chain). Its antigen is as yet unknown. With 60 Vbeta and 13 Jbeta primers, the PCR was carried out. Repertoires were generated with immunoSEQ multiplex PCR, while TCRdb's copy carries only in-frame clones and drops some. The table has 210,000 or so clones, approximately 82% seen once. This sample is drawn from a study of cytomegalovirus exposure and HLA in healthy donors. V gave up 1 base and J gave up 5 bases, with 14 bases separating them. The CDR3 contains 15 residues. Germline V lookup: CDR1 SGHAT, CDR2 FQNNGV. Study results and caveats: In vitro checks showed that three CMV-associated chains really do target CMV antigens.

The TCR was taken from a man aged 18 to 29 in good health and CMV-seronegative. Material for sequencing was PBMCs. The rearrangement uses TRBV11-2 and TRBJ2-5; weak D call: TRBD2 (6 bases). CDR3 protein: CASSLVGTLGETQYF. The CDR3 DNA reads TGTGCCAGCAGCTTAGTCGGGACTCTCGGGGAGACCCAGTACTTC.